Below, one T cell receptor (beta chain) is given with its context. Antigen unknown. Time point: week 11, during vaccination. One vaccine dose held 300 ug of mutant IDH1 20-mer peptide and came with topical imiquimod. The data belong to a study of a mutant IDH1 vaccine in newly diagnosed glioma. V dropped 2 bases and J dropped 6 bases, with 15 bases sitting between them. The CDR3 extends over 15 amino acids. Germline V gene sequence: CDR1 MGHRA, CDR2 YSYEKL. Clones were read by immunoSEQ multiplex PCR, and TCRdb kept only the in-frame ones, dropping some. The data show some 120,000 clones, around 80% seen once.

The chain carries TRBV4-1 and TRBJ2-3, with D possibly TRBD2 on 6 matching bases. The clonotype comes from a man in his forties with glioma. Source: PBMCs, taken from a glioma patient whose treatment included an IDH1 peptide vaccine. CDR3 sequence reads: CASSQIGTSRDTQYF. The CDR3 DNA is TGCGCCAGCAGCCAAATAGGGACTTCAAGGGATACGCAGTATTTT.